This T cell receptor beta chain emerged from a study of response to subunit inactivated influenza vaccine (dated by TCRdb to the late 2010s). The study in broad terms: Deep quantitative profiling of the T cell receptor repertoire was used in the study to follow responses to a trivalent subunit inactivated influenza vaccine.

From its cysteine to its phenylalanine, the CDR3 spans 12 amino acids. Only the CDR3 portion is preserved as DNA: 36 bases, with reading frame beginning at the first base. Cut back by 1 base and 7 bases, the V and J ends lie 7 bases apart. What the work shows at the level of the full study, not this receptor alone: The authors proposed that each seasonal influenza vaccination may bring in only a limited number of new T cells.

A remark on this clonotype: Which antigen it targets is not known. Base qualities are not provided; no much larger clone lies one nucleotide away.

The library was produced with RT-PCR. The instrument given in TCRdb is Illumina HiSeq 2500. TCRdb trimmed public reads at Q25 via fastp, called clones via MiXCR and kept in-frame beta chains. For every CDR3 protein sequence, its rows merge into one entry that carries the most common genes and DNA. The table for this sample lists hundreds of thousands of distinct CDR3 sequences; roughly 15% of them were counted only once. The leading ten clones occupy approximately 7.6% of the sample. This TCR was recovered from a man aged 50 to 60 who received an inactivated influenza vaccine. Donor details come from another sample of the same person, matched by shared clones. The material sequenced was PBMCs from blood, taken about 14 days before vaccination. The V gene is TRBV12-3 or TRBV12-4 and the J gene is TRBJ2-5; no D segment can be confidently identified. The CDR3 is CASSLVEGTQYF. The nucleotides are TGTGCCAGCAGTTTAGTGGAAGGGACCCAGTACTTC.